The source of this TCR beta chain is a study of T cells in Graves' hyperthyroidism and ophthalmopathy. Study context: Peripheral blood specimens were obtained at initial diagnosis, prior to any treatment. Findings of the study overall: Among thyroid clonotypes expanded above 0.001, most also appeared in blood.

Patients affected by ophthalmopathy presented a Clinical Activity Score of at least 3, a NOSPECS grade of at least 4, and disease duration below 3 months. There are a few counts of this clonotype. Antigen unknown. It was RNA transcripts that yielded the amplified TCR beta CDR3 regions. Carried out on the TCR CDR3, a first-round RT-PCR used the HTBI primer set. TCRdb ran MiXCR on the multiplex PCR reads and lists one entry per CDR3 protein. The sample records 500,000 to 750,000 distinct CDR3 sequences, 12% to 15% being singletons. Material: blood. This clonotype was obtained from a young woman with Graves' ophthalmopathy.

CDR3 DNA sequence: TGTGCCAGCAGCCCCCAGGGGTTCTACGAGCAGTACTTC. As protein: CASSPQGFYEQYF. The chain has TRBV27 and TRBJ2-7, with D possibly matching TRBD1 (6 bases). CDR1 MNHEY and CDR2 SMNVEV come from the germline V gene (reference sequence). This CDR3 is 13 amino acids long. V was shortened by 6 bases and J by 3 bases, with 12 bases between the two germline ends.